The 24 T cell receptor beta chains given below trace back to one sample, sequenced in a study of early T cells in non-severe SARS-CoV-2 infection. TCRdb fed the 5' RACE reads into MiXCR, producing one record per CDR3 protein. Of more than 25,000 distinct CDR3 sequences listed, approximately 5.4% are singletons. The sequenced sample was whole blood. These receptor sequences come from an adult who was a healthcare worker with PCR-confirmed SARS-CoV-2 infection or an uninfected control (not recorded which).

This clonotype showed up many times. The gene calls are TRBV20-1 and TRBJ2-7, with D possibly matching TRBD2 (7 bases). Germline CDR1 DFQATT, CDR2 SNEGSKA (reference sequence). The CDR3 is made up of 15 amino acids. V was shortened by 4 bases and J by 0 bases, with 16 bases between the two germline ends. CDR3 loop: CSANRGALSSYEQYF. The DNA of the CDR3 is TGCAGTGCTAATCGGGGGGCGTTGAGCTCCTACGAGCAGTACTTC.

In its sample, this clonotype was seen many times. The J gene is TRBJ1-1, the V gene TRBV28, with unresolved D. V lost 8 bases and J lost 3, with 10 bases in between. CDR3 length: 12 residues. Germline loops: CDR1 MDHEN, CDR2 SYDVKM. The CDR3 protein is CASRVVDTEAFF. Written as DNA, the CDR3 is TGTGCCAGCCGGGTGGTCGACACTGAAGCTTTCTTT.

This clonotype was counted many times. The chain links TRBV11-2 to TRBJ2-7; 9 bases align to TRBD1. J was trimmed by 6 bases and V by 5 bases; bases with no gene match: 8. CDR3 size: 14 residues. Germline CDR1 reads SGHAT; CDR2 reads FQNNGV. The CDR3 sequence is CASSLGTGIFEQYF. The CDR3 DNA is TGTGCCAGCAGCCTTGGGACAGGGATCTTCGAGCAGTACTTC.

The table lists this clonotype with a few counts. The rearrangement uses TRBV6-6 and TRBJ2-3; 9 nucleotides agree with TRBD2. Trimming cost V 4 bases and J 0 bases; bases outside gene matches: 8. The CDR3 is 17 residues long. Germline V lookup: CDR1 MNHNY, CDR2 SVGAGI (reference sequence). The CDR3 reads CASSSWLAGQSTDTQYF. Here the CDR3 DNA reads TGTGCCAGCAGTTCCTGGCTAGCGGGGCAAAGCACAGATACGCAGTATTTT.

This clonotype was found many times. CDR3 DNA: TGCGCCAGCAGCCCCTCACTAGAGTTTGAGCAGTTCTTC. Protein: CASSPSLEFEQFF. The V and J genes are TRBV4-3 and TRBJ2-1; tentative D call: TRBD2 (5 bases). CDR3 length: 13 residues. CDR1 and CDR2 (germline): LGHNA, YSLEER. Trimming took 4 bases from V and 9 from J, leaving 13 bases between them.

This clonotype was observed a few times. The chain uses TRBV30 and TRBJ2-4, with TRBD1 as a possible D gene (5 bases). The CDR3 sequence is 16 residues long. CDR1 is GTSNPN and CDR2 is SVGIG in the germline V gene (reference sequence). Trimming removed 1 base from V and 2 bases from J, with 15 bases in between. CDR3 sequence (DNA): TGTGCCTGGAGTGGAGGCCAGGGTTTTCCCAAAAACATTCAGTACTTC. It yields the protein CAWSGGQGFPKNIQYF.

This chain joins TRBV11-2 and TRBJ2-2; D is unclear. The CDR3 length is 13 residues. Germline V gene lookup returns CDR1 SGHAT and CDR2 FQNNGV. V gave up 2 bases and J gave up 5 bases, with 6 bases separating them. The CDR3 protein is CASSLLRTGELFF. CDR3 nucleotide sequence: TGTGCCAGCAGCTTACTCAGGACCGGGGAGCTGTTTTTT.

Ten or more counts support this clonotype. The V call is TRBV7-6, the J call TRBJ1-3; 7 bases are shared with TRBD1. The germline V gene has CDR1 SGHVS and CDR2 FNYEAQ. The trim removed 3 bases at V and 4 bases at J, leaving 21 bases unmatched. This CDR3 is 20 amino acids long. CDR3 coding DNA: TGTGCCAGCAGCTTGGGCGTCGGACAGGACAGTTTCCCCCTAGGAAACACCATATATTTT. This sequence encodes CASSLGVGQDSFPLGNTIYF.

This clonotype was seen a few times. This chain joins TRBV6-1 and TRBJ1-5; D ambiguous. This CDR3 has 13 amino acids. V lost 10 bases and J lost 0, with 10 bases in between. Germline V lookup: CDR1 MNHNS, CDR2 SASEGT. The CDR3 protein is CATQDGSNQPQHF. In nucleotides, the CDR3 is TGTGCCACTCAGGACGGTAGCAATCAGCCCCAGCATTTT.

This clonotype was found many times. V usage is TRBV20-1 and J usage is TRBJ1-1, with 7 positions matching TRBD1. The J segment lost 7 bases and the V segment lost 2 bases, leaving 13 bases of the junction unmatched. Germline CDR1 DFQATT, CDR2 SNEGSKA (reference sequence). This CDR3 spans 15 amino acids. The DNA for the CDR3 is TGCAGTGCTAGATTTTCAAGGGGGCTATTCAGTGAAGCTTTCTTT. It yields the protein CSARFSRGLFSEAFF.

This clonotype occurred many times. The rearrangement uses TRBV30 and TRBJ1-6; TRBD1 might be the D (5 bases). The germline V and J ends were trimmed by 6 bases and 2 bases, with 17 bases remaining between them. Germline CDR1 and CDR2: GTSNPN and SVGIG (reference sequence). The length of the CDR3 is 16 residues. Here the CDR3 reads CACTTAVNTYNSPLHF. In nucleotides, the CDR3 is TGTGCCTGCACGACAGCGGTTAATACCTATAATTCACCCCTCCACTTT.

In this sample, this clonotype turned up many times. This chain joins TRBV12-3 or TRBV12-4 and TRBJ2-1; either TRBD1 or TRBD2 may supply D (5 bases each). The CDR3 has 15 amino acids. Trimming pared 6 bases from V and 3 bases from J, leaving 15 bases between. CDR3 bases: TGTGCCAGCAGCAAAGCAGGGACCCTCTACAATGAGCAGTTCTTC. The encoded protein is CASSKAGTLYNEQFF.

This sequence joins TRBV11-2 and TRBJ1-5; the D gene is possibly TRBD1 (6 bases). Deletions cut 5 bases from V and 2 bases from J, with 10 bases between. The germline CDR1 and CDR2 sequences are SGHAT and FQNNGV. CDR3 length: 14 residues. The CDR3 sequence: CASSLGGRNQPQHF. CDR3 coding DNA: TGTGCCAGCAGCCTCGGGGGGCGCAATCAGCCCCAGCATTTT. Looking up the rest from reference TRBV11-2 and TRBJ1-5 gives the full variable domain: EAGVAQSPRYKIIEKRQSVAFWCNPISGHATLYWYQQILGQGPKLLIQFQNNGVVDDSQLPKDRFSAERLKGVDSTLKIQPAKLEDSAVYLCASSLGGRNQPQHFGDGTRLSIL.

This clonotype showed up just a few times. The chain recombines TRBV11-2 with TRBJ2-3, with D unclear. The CDR3 spans 13 residues. V was pared by 1 base and J by 7 bases, with 9 bases between. CDR1 is SGHAT and CDR2 is FQNNGV in the germline V gene. CDR3 DNA: TGTGCCAGCAGCTTAGGGAATTGGAATACGCAGTATTTT. Translated, it gives CASSLGNWNTQYF.

The genes are TRBV11-2 and TRBJ2-1; a weak D match, TRBD2 (6 bases). With 1 base removed from V and 4 bases from J, the gap between germline ends came to 11 bases. CDR3 length: 15 residues. Per the germline V gene, CDR1 is SGHAT and CDR2 is FQNNGV. The CDR3 here is CASSLVGGGYNEQFF. Written as DNA, the CDR3 is TGTGCCAGCAGCTTAGTGGGAGGCGGGTACAATGAGCAGTTCTTC.

This clonotype was picked up a small number of times. CDR3 amino acids: CAARAGGTTDTQYF. The CDR3 region has the DNA TGTGCCGCCCGGGCGGGGGGCACCACAGATACGCAGTATTTT. V and J are TRBV6-2 or TRBV6-3 and TRBJ2-3; 8 positions match TRBD2. V was clipped by 11 bases and J by 2 bases; unmatched bases: 9. Looked up from germline, CDR1 is MNHEY and CDR2 is SVGEGT. CDR3 length: 14 amino acids.

This clonotype was recorded many times. The chain joins TRBV7-9 to TRBJ2-3, with no clear D. Trimming stripped 8 bases from V and 9 bases from J, with 15 bases between. CDR3 length: 12 residues. Germline CDR1 and CDR2: SEHNR and FQNEAQ (reference sequence). CDR3 coding DNA: TGTGCCAGCGGCCCACGAACCGAGACGCAGTATTTT. It encodes CASGPRTETQYF.

This clonotype appeared a single time. The V and J genes are TRBV4-3 and TRBJ1-4; D might be TRBD1 (6 bases). In germline, CDR1 is LGHNA, CDR2 YSLEER. The CDR3 spans 15 residues. Trimming shortened V by 1 base and J by 8 bases, and 14 bases separated the two germline ends. CDR3: CASSQVWGPGEKLFF. The CDR3 coding sequence is TGCGCCAGCAGCCAAGTGTGGGGGCCTGGCGAAAAACTGTTTTTT.

This clonotype has only a few counts. The chain carries TRBV19 and TRBJ2-5; tentatively, D is TRBD1 or TRBD2 (5 bases each). Trimming pared 3 bases from V and 4 bases from J, leaving 12 bases between. Germline assignment: CDR1 LNHDA and CDR2 SQIVND (reference sequence). The CDR3 sequence is 14 residues long. The CDR3 nucleotides are TGTGCCAGTAGTATGTATCTAGGGACAGAGACCCAGTACTTC. Translation gives CASSMYLGTETQYF.

At least ten counts were recorded for this clonotype. The chain has TRBV28 and TRBJ1-6; D ambiguous. Germline V gene sequence: CDR1 MDHEN, CDR2 SYDVKM. CDR3 size: 14 residues. V gave up 2 bases and J gave up 10 bases, with 12 bases separating them. CDR3 bases: TGTGCCAGCAGTTTACCCCAATTAGGGTCACCCCTCCACTTT. Amino acid sequence: CASSLPQLGSPLHF.

This clonotype was found many times. The rearrangement links TRBV29-1 to TRBJ2-2; D unresolved. This CDR3 has 13 amino acids. Trimming shortened V by 4 bases and J by 4 bases, and 10 bases separated the two germline ends. The germline gives CDR1 SQVTM, CDR2 ANQGSEA. The CDR3 region has the DNA TGCAGCGTTGCTGGCGGAACCACCGGGGAGCTGTTTTTT. Translating gives CSVAGGTTGELFF.

On this clonotype itself: Sequence at one end of the junction differs from germline and may be a read error. This chain uses TRBV5-6 with TRBJ2-4, with D hard to call. CDR1 SGHDT and CDR2 YYEEEE come from the germline V gene. The CDR3 runs to 16 residues. This chain's CDR3 is CASSLFDSAAKNIEYF. CDR3 coding DNA: TGTGCCAGCAGCTTGTTTGATTCAGCAGCCAAAAACATTGAGTACTTC.

This clonotype was counted between two and nine times. This chain uses TRBV9 with TRBJ1-3; 7 nucleotides match TRBD1. The CDR3 length is 14 residues. Losses at the gene ends were 4 bases for V and 3 bases for J; bases not matched to a gene: 4. CDR1 SGDLS and CDR2 YYNGEE come from the germline V gene. The CDR3 DNA follows: TGTGCCAGCAGCACCGGGACAGTTGGAAACACCATATATTTT. Its protein is CASSTGTVGNTIYF.

V is TRBV4-1 and J is TRBJ1-5, with D possibly TRBD1 on 5 matching bases. Trimming removed 0 bases at V and 0 bases at J, with 9 bases between. CDR1 MGHRA and CDR2 YSYEKL come from the germline V gene. The CDR3 is 16 amino acids. The CDR3: CASSQDGGLSNQPQHF. The DNA of the CDR3 is TGCGCCAGCAGCCAAGATGGGGGACTTAGCAATCAGCCCCAGCATTTT.